The T cell receptor beta chain described here comes from a study of T-cell reconstitution after alpha-beta-depleted transplantation in children. This clonotype was counted many times. Germline V gene lookup returns CDR1 ENHRY and CDR2 SYGVKD. Trimming pared 5 bases from V and 3 bases from J, leaving 8 bases between. The CDR3 consists of 13 residues. TCRbeta library preparation incorporated unique molecular identifiers. One entry per CDR3 protein results from TCRdb running MiXCR on the PCR reads. Of hundreds of thousands of distinct CDR3 sequences listed, around 12% were seen once; the top ten hold roughly 2.6%.

This sequence joins TRBV10-3 and TRBJ1-5; D remains ambiguous. The clonotype comes from a human donor who donated a stem cell graft to a child with acute lymphoblastic leukemia. The sample was PBMCs from the stem cell graft donor, taken from the stem cell graft. The CDR3 is CAISPAANQPQHF. The CDR3 DNA follows: TGTGCCATCAGTCCGGCGGCCAATCAGCCCCAGCATTTT.